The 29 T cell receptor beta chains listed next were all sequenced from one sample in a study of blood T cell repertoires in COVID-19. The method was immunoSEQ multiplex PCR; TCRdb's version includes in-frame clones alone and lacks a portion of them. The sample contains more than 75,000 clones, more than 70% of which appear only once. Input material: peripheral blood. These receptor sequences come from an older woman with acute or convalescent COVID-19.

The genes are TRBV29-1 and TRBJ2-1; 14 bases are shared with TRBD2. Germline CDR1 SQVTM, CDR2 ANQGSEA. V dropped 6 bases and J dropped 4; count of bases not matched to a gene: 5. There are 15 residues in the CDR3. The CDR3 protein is CSVGTSGSQYNEQFF. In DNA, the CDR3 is TGCAGCGTAGGGACTAGCGGGAGTCAGTACAATGAGCAGTTCTTC.

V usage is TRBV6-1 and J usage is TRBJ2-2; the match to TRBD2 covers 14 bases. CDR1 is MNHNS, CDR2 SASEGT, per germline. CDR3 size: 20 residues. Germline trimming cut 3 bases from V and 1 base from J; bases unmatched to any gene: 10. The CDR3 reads CASSDIRGLAGGQNTGELFF. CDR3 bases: TGTGCCAGCAGTGATATTCGAGGACTAGCGGGGGGCCAGAACACCGGGGAGCTGTTTTTT.

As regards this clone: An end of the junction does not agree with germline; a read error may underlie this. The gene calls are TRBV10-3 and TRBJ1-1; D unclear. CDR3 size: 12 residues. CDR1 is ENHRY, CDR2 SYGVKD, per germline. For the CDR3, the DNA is TGTGCCATCAGCCAAATGAACACTAAAGCTTTCTTT. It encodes CAISQMNTKAFF.

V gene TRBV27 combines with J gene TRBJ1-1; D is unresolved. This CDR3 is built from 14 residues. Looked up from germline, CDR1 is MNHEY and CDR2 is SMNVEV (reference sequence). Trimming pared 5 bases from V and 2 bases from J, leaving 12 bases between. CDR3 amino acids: CASSQNSFNTEAFF. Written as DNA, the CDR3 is TGTGCCAGCAGTCAGAACAGCTTCAACACTGAAGCTTTCTTT.

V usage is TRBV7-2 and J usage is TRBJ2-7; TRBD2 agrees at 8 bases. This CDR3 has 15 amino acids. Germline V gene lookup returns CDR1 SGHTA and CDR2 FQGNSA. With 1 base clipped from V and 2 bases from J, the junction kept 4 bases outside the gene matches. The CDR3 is CASSLGGRLPYEQYV. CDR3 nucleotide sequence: TGTGCCAGCAGCTTAGGCGGGAGGCTCCCCTACGAGCAGTACGTC.

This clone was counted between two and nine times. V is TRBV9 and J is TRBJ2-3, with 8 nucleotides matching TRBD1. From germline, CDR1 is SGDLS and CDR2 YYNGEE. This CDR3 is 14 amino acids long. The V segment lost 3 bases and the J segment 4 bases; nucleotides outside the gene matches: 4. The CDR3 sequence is CASSAGGGPDTQYF. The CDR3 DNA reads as TGTGCCAGCAGCGCAGGGGGCGGGCCAGATACGCAGTATTTT.

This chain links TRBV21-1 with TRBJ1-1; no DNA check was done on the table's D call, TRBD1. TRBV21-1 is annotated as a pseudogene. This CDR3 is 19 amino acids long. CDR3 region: CASRKVLSLRGRVSTEAFF. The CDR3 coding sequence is TGTGCCAGCAGAAAAGTTCTCTCCCTCAGGGGCAGGGTGAGTACTGAAGCTTTCTTT.

CDR3 protein: CASSLVGGARVTEAFF. The CDR3 DNA follows: TGTGCCAGCAGCTTGGTTGGGGGGGCGCGAGTCACTGAAGCTTTCTTT. The chain carries TRBV5-6 and TRBJ1-1; tentatively, D is TRBD1 (6 bases). The CDR3 spans 16 residues. CDR1 and CDR2 (germline): SGHDT, YYEEEE. Between the trimmed V and J ends, which lost 0 bases and 4 bases, there was a span of 16 bases.

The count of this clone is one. The CDR3 is CASSQMTTYQETQYF. The CDR3 region has the DNA TGTGCCAGCAGCCAAATGACAACGTACCAAGAGACCCAGTACTTC. V usage is TRBV3-1 (or the pseudogene TRBV3-2) and J usage is TRBJ2-5; no firm D call. CDR1 and CDR2 from the germline V gene are LGHDT and YNNKEL (reference sequence). This CDR3 has 15 residues. Trimming removed 2 bases at V and 0 bases at J, with 10 bases between.

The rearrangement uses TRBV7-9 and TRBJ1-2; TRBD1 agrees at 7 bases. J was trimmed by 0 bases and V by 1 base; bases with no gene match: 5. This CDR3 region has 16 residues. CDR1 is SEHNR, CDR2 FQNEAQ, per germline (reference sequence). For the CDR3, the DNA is TGTGCCAGCAGCTTAGGTGGGACAGATACTAACTATGGCTACACCTTC. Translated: CASSLGGTDTNYGYTF.

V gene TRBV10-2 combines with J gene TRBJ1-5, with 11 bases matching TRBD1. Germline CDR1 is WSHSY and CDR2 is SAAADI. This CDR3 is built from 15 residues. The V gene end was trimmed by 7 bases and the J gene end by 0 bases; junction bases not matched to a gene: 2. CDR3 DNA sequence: TGCGCCAGCAAGGGACAGGGGGATAGCAATCAGCCCCAGCATTTT. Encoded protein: CASKGQGDSNQPQHF.

DNA for the CDR3: TGTGCCTGGAGGTTTATGAACTATGGCTACACCTTC. It specifies CAWRFMNYGYTF. The J gene is TRBJ1-2, the V gene TRBV30; no clear D. The germline CDR1 and CDR2 sequences are GTSNPN and SVGIG (reference sequence). This CDR3 has 12 residues. Trimming removed 3 bases from V and 2 bases from J, with 7 bases in between.

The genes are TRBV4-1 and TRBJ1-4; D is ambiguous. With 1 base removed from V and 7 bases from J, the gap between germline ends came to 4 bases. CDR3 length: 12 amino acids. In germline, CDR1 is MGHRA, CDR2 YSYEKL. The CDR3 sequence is CASSQGIEKLFF. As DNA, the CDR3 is TGCGCCAGCAGCCAAGGTATTGAAAAACTGTTTTTT.

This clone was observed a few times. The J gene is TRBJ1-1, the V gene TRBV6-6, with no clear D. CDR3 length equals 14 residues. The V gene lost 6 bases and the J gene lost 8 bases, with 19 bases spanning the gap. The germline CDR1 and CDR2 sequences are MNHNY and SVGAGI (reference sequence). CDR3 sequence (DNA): TGTGCCAGCAGATTATCCCGGACTTCCGCAGAAGCTTTCTTT. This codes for CASRLSRTSAEAFF.

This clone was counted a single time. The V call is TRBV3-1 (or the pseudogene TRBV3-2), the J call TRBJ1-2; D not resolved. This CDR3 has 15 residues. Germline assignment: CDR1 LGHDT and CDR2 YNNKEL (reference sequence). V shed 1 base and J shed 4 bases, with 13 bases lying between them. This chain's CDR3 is CASSQGIQTFYGYTF. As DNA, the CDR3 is TGTGCCAGCAGCCAAGGAATTCAGACATTCTATGGCTACACCTTC.

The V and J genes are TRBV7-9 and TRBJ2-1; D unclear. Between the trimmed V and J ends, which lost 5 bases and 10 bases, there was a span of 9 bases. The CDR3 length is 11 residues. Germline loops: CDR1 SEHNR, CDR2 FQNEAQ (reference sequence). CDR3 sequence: CASSANWEQFF. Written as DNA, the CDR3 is TGTGCCAGCAGCGCTAATTGGGAGCAGTTCTTC.

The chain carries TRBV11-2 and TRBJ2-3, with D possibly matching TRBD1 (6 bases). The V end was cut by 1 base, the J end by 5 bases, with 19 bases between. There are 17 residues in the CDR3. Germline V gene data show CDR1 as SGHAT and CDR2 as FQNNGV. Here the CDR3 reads CASSLGQGLAARDTQYF. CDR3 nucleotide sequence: TGTGCCAGCAGCTTAGGCCAGGGGCTGGCCGCACGAGATACGCAGTATTTT.

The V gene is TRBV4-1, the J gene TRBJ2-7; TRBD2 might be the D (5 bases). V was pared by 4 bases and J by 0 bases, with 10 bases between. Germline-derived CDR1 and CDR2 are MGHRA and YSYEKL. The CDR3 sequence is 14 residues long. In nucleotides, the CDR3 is TGCGCCAGCAGCCTCGGACTGAGCTCCTACGAGCAGTACGTC. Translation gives CASSLGLSSYEQYV.

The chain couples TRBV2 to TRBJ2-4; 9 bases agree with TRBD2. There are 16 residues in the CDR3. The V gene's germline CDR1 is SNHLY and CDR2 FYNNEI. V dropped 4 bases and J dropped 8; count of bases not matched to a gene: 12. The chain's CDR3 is CASSVAGGPGVDIQYF. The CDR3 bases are TGTGCCAGCAGTGTGGCGGGGGGGCCGGGAGTTGACATTCAGTACTTC.

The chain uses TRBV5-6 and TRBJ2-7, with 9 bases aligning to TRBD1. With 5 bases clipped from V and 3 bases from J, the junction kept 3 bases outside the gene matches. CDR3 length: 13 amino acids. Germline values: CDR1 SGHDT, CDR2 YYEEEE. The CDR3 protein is CASSGTGYYEQYV. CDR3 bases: TGTGCCAGCAGTGGGACAGGGTACTACGAGCAGTACGTC.

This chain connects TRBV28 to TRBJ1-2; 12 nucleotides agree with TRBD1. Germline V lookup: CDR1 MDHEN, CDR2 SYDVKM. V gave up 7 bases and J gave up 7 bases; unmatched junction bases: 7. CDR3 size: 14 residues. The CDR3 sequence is CASKRDRGRGGYTF. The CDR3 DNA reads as TGTGCCAGCAAGAGGGACAGGGGGCGTGGTGGCTACACCTTC.

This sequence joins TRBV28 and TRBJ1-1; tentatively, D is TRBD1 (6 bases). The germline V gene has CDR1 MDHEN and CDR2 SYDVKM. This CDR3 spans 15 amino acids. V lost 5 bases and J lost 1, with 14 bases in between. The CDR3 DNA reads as TGTGCCAGCAGTCAGAACAGGGTATCGAACACTGAAGCTTTCTTT. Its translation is CASSQNRVSNTEAFF.

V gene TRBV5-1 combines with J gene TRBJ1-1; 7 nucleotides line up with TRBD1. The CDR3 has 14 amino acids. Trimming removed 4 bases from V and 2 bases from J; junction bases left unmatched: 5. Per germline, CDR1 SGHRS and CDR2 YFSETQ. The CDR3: CASSMGQPNTEAFF. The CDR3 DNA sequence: TGCGCCAGCAGCATGGGACAGCCAAACACTGAAGCTTTCTTT.

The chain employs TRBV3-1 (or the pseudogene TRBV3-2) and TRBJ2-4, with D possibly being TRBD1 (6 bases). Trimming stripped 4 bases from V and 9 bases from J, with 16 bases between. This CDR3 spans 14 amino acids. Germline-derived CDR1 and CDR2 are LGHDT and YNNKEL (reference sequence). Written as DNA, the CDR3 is TGTGCCAGCAGCCGCACCCACAGGGTACCCATTCAGTACTTC. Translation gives CASSRTHRVPIQYF.

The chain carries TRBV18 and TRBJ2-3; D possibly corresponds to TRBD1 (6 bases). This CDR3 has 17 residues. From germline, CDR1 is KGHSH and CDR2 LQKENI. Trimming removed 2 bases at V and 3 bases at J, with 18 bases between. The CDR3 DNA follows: TGTGCCAGCTCACCAACCCTACAGGGAGAGGGGACAGATACGCAGTATTTT. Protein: CASSPTLQGEGTDTQYF. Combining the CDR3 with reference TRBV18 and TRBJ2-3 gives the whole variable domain NAGVMQNPRHLVRRRGQEARLRCSPMKGHSHVYWYRQLPEEGLKFMVYLQKENIIDESGMPKERFSAEFPKEGPSILRIQQVVRGDSAAYFCASSPTLQGEGTDTQYFGPGTRLTVL.

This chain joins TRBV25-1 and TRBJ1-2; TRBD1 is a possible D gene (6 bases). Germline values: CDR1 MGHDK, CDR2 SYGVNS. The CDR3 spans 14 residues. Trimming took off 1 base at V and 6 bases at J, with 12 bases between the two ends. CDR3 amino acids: CASSEFGGAHGYTF. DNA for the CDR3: TGTGCCAGCAGTGAATTTGGGGGGGCCCATGGCTACACCTTC.

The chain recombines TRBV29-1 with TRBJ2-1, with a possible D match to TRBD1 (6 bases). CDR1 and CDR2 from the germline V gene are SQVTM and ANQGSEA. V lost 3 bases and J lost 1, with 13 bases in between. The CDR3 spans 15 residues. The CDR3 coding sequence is TGCAGCGTTGACAGGGGCGAAAGGTCCTACAATGAGCAGTTCTTC. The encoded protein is CSVDRGERSYNEQFF.

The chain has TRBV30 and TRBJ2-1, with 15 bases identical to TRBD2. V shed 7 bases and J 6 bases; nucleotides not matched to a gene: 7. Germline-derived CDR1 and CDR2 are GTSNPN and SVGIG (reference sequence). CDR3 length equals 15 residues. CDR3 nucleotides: TGTGCCTCCTCAAGGACTAGCGGGAGGGCCAATGAGCAGTTCTTC. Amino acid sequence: CASSRTSGRANEQFF. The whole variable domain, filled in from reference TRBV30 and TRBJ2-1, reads SQTIHQWPATLVQPVGSPLSLECTVEGTSNPNLYWYRQAAGRGLQLLFYSVGIGQISSEVPQNLSASRPQDRQFILSSKKLLLSDSGFYLCASSRTSGRANEQFFGPGTRLTVL.

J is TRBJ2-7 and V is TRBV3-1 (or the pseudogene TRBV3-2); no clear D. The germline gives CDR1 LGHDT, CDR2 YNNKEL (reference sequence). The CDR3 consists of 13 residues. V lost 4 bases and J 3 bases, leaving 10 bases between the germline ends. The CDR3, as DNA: TGTGCCAGCAGCCCTCCCGGTGGCTACGAGCAGTACGTC. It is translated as CASSPPGGYEQYV.